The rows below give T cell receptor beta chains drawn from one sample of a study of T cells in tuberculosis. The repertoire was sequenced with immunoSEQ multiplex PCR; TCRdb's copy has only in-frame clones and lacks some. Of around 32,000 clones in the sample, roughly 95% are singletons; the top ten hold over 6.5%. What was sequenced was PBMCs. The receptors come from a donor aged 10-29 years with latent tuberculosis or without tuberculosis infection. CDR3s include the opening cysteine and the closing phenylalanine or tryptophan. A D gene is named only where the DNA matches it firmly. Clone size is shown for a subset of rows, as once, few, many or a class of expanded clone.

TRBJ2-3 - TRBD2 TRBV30 CAWSGLAGADTQYF TGTGCCTGGAGTGGACTAGCGGGAGCAGATACGCAGTATTTT
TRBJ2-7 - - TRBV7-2 CASSLGTRTQHSYDGQYF TGTGCCAGCAGCTTAGGAACCCGGACTCAACATTCCTACGATGGGCAGTACTTC
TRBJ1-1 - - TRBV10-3 CAISEGRAGDTEAFF TGTGCCATCAGTGAGGGAAGGGCAGGGGATACTGAAGCTTTCTTT
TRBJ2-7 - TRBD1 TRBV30 CAWADRGSSYEQYF TGTGCCTGGGCGGACAGGGGGTCATCCTACGAGCAGTACTTC
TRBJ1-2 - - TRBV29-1 CSVEIRDGYTF TGCAGCGTTGAAATCCGGGATGGCTACACCTTC
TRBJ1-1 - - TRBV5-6 CASSLGVGTEAFF TGTGCCAGCAGCTTAGGGGTCGGCACTGAAGCTTTCTTT
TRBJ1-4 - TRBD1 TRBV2 CATGDSTNEKLFF TGTGCCACCGGGGACAGTACTAATGAAAAACTGTTTTTT
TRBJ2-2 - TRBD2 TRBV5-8 CASSLFWREVTGELFF TGTGCCAGCAGCTTGTTCTGGCGGGAGGTCACCGGGGAGCTGTTTTTT
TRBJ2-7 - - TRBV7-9 CASSPIDEQYF TGTGCCAGCAGTCCAATAGACGAGCAGTACTTC
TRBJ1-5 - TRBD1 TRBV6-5 CASSSGTGVRQPQHF TGTGCCAGCAGTTCCGGGACAGGGGTGCGGCAGCCCCAGCATTTT
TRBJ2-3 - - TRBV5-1 CASSLAGISDTQYF TGCGCCAGCAGCTTGGCAGGGATCTCAGATACGCAGTATTTT
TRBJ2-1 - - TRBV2 CASSERSPYNEQFF TGTGCCAGCAGCGAGCGCTCCCCCTACAATGAGCAGTTCTTC
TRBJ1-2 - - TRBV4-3 CASSQAGTRTDESYTF TGCGCCAGCAGCCAGGCCGGGACTCGGACGGATGAGAGCTACACCTTC
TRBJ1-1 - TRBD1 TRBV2 CASKFRDRLNTEAFF TGTGCCAGCAAATTCCGGGACAGGCTGAACACTGAAGCTTTCTTT
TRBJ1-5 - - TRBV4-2 CASSQVTGGEGQPQHF TGTGCCAGCAGCCAAGTGACGGGAGGGGAGGGTCAGCCCCAGCATTTT
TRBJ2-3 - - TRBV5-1 CASSLASGTDTQYF TGCGCCAGCAGCTTGGCTAGCGGCACAGATACGCAGTATTTT
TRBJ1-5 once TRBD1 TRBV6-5 CASSPTGGQPQHF TGTGCCAGCAGTCCGACAGGGGGACAGCCCCAGCATTTT
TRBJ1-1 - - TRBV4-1 CASSQEETRNTEAFF TGCGCCAGCAGCCAAGAAGAAACGAGGAACACTGAAGCTTTCTTT
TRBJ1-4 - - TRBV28 CASSLTAGATNEKLFF TGTGCCAGCAGTTTAACAGCGGGTGCAACTAATGAAAAACTGTTTTTT
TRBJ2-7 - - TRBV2 CASRSDSGEQYF TGTGCCAGCAGAAGCGACTCCGGCGAGCAGTACTTC
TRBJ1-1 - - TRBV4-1 CASSQAAGNTEAFF TGCGCCAGCAGCCAGGCAGCGGGGAACACTGAAGCTTTCTTT
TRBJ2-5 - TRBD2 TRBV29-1 CSVAGGAGETETQYF TGCAGCGTTGCGGGAGGGGCGGGAGAAACGGAGACCCAGTACTTC
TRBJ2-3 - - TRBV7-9 CASSFSSTDTQYF TGTGCCAGCAGCTTCTCTAGCACAGATACGCAGTATTTT
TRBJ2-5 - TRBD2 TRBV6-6 CASSNPGLAQETQYF TGTGCCAGCAGCAACCCGGGACTAGCCCAAGAGACCCAGTACTTC
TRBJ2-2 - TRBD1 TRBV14 CASSQRQGYTGELFF TGTGCCAGCAGCCAAAGACAGGGCTACACCGGGGAGCTGTTTTTT
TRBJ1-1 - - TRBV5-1 CASRSTATEAFF TGCGCCAGCAGATCGACAGCCACTGAAGCTTTCTTT
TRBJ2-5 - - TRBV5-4 CASSPWDLAETQYF TGTGCCAGCAGCCCTTGGGATCTAGCCGAGACCCAGTACTTC
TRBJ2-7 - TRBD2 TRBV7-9 CASSPGTSGRRTYEQYF TGTGCCAGCAGCCCAGGGACTAGCGGGAGAAGGACCTACGAGCAGTACTTC
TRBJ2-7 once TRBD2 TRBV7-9 CASSPTSWIGGYEQYF TGTGCCAGCAGCCCCACTTCGTGGATCGGGGGGTACGAGCAGTACTTC
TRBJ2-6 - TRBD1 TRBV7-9 CASRRQGEAGANVLTF TGTGCCAGCAGAAGACAGGGGGAGGCTGGGGCCAACGTCCTGACTTTC